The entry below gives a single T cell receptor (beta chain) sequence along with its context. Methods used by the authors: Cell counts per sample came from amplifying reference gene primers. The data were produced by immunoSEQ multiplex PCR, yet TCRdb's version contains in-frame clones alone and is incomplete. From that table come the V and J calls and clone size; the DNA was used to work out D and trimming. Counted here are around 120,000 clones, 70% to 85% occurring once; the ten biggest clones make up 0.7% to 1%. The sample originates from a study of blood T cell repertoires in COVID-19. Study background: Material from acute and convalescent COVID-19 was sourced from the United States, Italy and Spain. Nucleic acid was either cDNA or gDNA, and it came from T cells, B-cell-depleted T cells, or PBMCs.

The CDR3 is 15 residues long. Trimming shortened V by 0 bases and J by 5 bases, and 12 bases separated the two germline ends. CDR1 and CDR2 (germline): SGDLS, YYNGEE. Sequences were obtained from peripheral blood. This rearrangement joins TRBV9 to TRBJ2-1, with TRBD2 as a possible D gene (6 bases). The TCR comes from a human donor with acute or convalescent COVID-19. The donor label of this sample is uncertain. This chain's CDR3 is CASSVEGLGDNEQFF. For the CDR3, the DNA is TGTGCCAGCAGCGTAGAGGGACTGGGTGACAATGAGCAGTTCTTC.